This T cell receptor beta chain was obtained from a study of post-analysis software for immune sequencing data. As for the study in general: Relapsing-remitting, secondary progressive and progressive-relapsing courses of multiple sclerosis were included. Regarding the study as a whole: Four to six TRBV segments appeared more often in patients than in controls, and TRBV5-6, TRBV5-1 and TRBV20-1 were among these.

Notes on this clonotype: What it recognizes is unknown.

Unique molecular identifiers were carried by the TCR beta cDNA libraries. TCRdb passed the PCR reads through MiXCR, listing each CDR3 protein once. The sample lists 650,000 to 900,000 distinct CDR3 sequences, about 45% seen once, with 4% to 5% in the top ten. The CDR3 is made up of 13 amino acids. In germline, CDR1 is MRHNA, CDR2 SNTAGT. The V end lost 3 bases, the J end lost 9 bases, and 9 bases lay between the germline ends. V is TRBV6-4 and J is TRBJ2-6; TRBD2 is a possible D gene (5 bases). The receptor was isolated from a girl between 10 and 17 years old with multiple sclerosis. The specimen sequenced was blood. DNA of the CDR3: TGTGCCAGCAGTGAGGGAGCTGGCAACGTCCTGACTTTC. This gives the protein CASSEGAGNVLTF.